The 10 T cell receptor beta chains below all came from one sample that was sequenced in a study of T cell changes during pregnancy in multiple sclerosis. Sequenced by immunoSEQ multiplex PCR; TCRdb stores in-frame clones only, minus some. The data hold some 38,000 clones, with roughly 89% observed a single time. Specimen: CD4+ T cells from peripheral blood mononuclear cells, collected in the second trimester of pregnancy. Every receptor here comes from a female donor with multiple sclerosis, enrolled in a pregnancy study.

The gene calls are TRBV11-3 and TRBJ2-1, with TRBD2 matching 10 bases. Trimming at V came to 1 base and at J to 5 bases, leaving 8 bases not matched to a gene. Germline-derived CDR1 and CDR2 are SGHNT and YENEEA. This CDR3 spans 17 amino acids. The CDR3 DNA is TGTGCCAGCAGCTTAGGAACAGCAGCGGGAGGGCACAATGAGCAGTTCTTC. Amino acids: CASSLGTAAGGHNEQFF.

This clone has just one count. This sequence joins TRBV6-1 and TRBJ1-1, with D maybe TRBD1 (5 bases). The germline V gene has CDR1 MNHNS and CDR2 SASEGT. V was cut by 4 bases and J by 3 bases, with 9 bases left in between. This CDR3 has 13 amino acids. CDR3 sequence reads: CASSVDSYTEAFF. CDR3 bases: TGTGCCAGCAGTGTCGACAGTTACACTGAAGCTTTCTTT.

The chain employs TRBV27 and TRBJ2-7; D is unresolved. The length of the CDR3 is 15 residues. The germline gives CDR1 MNHEY, CDR2 SMNVEV (reference sequence). The V and J ends lost 3 bases and 0 bases respectively, with 12 bases between them. CDR3 sequence reads: CASSFQHTISYEQYF. The CDR3 region has the DNA TGTGCCAGCAGTTTTCAACATACGATCTCCTACGAGCAGTACTTC.

The chain is built from TRBV30 and TRBJ1-1; 7 bases are shared with TRBD1. Germline V lookup: CDR1 GTSNPN, CDR2 SVGIG (reference sequence). The CDR3 sequence is 14 residues long. V dropped 4 bases and J dropped 1; count of bases not matched to a gene: 6. CDR3 DNA sequence: TGTGCCTGGAATCCGGGACAGAGGAACACTGAAGCTTTCTTT. Protein product: CAWNPGQRNTEAFF. The whole variable domain, filled in from reference TRBV30 and TRBJ1-1, reads SQTIHQWPATLVQPVGSPLSLECTVEGTSNPNLYWYRQAAGRGLQLLFYSVGIGQISSEVPQNLSASRPQDRQFILSSKKLLLSDSGFYLCAWNPGQRNTEAFFGQGTRLTVV.

The chain employs TRBV19 and TRBJ2-5; 9 bases align to TRBD2. V was pared by 5 bases and J by 4 bases, with 8 bases of the junction left unmatched. Looked up from germline, CDR1 is LNHDA and CDR2 is SQIVND (reference sequence). CDR3 size: 15 residues. CDR3 nucleotide sequence: TGTGCCAGTAGTCTGGGAGGCGGGAGGGGAGAGACCCAGTACTTC. It translates to CASSLGGGRGETQYF.

The chain couples TRBV7-2 to TRBJ2-7; unclear D gene. Germline assignment: CDR1 SGHTA and CDR2 FQGNSA. The CDR3 is 15 amino acids. Trimming removed 1 base from V and 2 bases from J, with 12 bases in between. The CDR3 is CASSLVANQPYEQYF. CDR3 DNA: TGTGCCAGCAGCTTAGTGGCAAACCAACCCTACGAGCAGTACTTC.

The chain recombines TRBV18 with TRBJ1-5, with a tentative D call TRBD1 (6 bases). Trimming cost V 6 bases and J 1 base, with 16 bases left between them. This CDR3 has 16 amino acids. The germline gives CDR1 KGHSH, CDR2 LQKENI. CDR3 in amino acids: CASSWGPGLSNQPQHF. The CDR3 DNA follows: TGTGCCAGCTCTTGGGGGCCAGGACTCAGCAATCAGCCCCAGCATTTT.

This chain links TRBV4-3 with TRBJ2-7; D possibly corresponds to TRBD1 (6 bases). The length of the CDR3 is 15 residues. V gave up 4 bases and J gave up 3 bases, with 16 bases separating them. Germline CDR1 reads LGHNA; CDR2 reads YSLEER. In nucleotides, the CDR3 is TGCGCCAGCAGCCTAAGGACAGACGGGATCTACGAGCAGTACTTC. Its translation: CASSLRTDGIYEQYF.

The chain uses TRBV7-3 and TRBJ2-1; TRBD2 aligns across 8 bases. V lost 6 bases and J lost 6; bases outside the gene matches: 7. CDR3 size: 14 residues. Per the germline V gene, CDR1 is SGHTA and CDR2 is FQGTGA. The CDR3 nucleotides read TGTGCCAGCAGTTTAGTTAGCGGGATCAATGAGCAGTTCTTC. Translating it yields CASSLVSGINEQFF.

The J gene is TRBJ2-2, the V gene TRBV5-6; weak D call: TRBD1 (5 bases). This CDR3 has 15 amino acids. Trimming cost V 2 bases and J 0 bases, with 8 bases left between them. Germline CDR1 SGHDT, CDR2 YYEEEE. This CDR3 reads CASSFQGPNTGELFF. The CDR3 region has the DNA TGTGCCAGCAGCTTTCAGGGCCCGAACACCGGGGAGCTGTTTTTT. Together with reference TRBV5-6 and TRBJ2-2, the CDR3 gives the full variable domain: DAGVTQSPTHLIKTRGQQVTLRCSPKSGHDTVSWYQQALGQGPQFIFQYYEEEERQRGNFPDRFSGHQFPNYSSELNVNALLLGDSALYLCASSFQGPNTGELFFGEGSRLTVL.